This is a list of T cell receptor beta chains from one sample in a study of shared clonotypes between healthy human individuals. The assay was immunoSEQ multiplex PCR, and TCRdb's table has in-frame clones only and misses some. The sample records roughly 2.1 million clones, approximately 94% being singletons. Material for sequencing was naive CD8+ T cells from PBMCs. The receptors stem from a man aged 18 to 30 in good health. Some clones in this sample may be carry-over from other donors' samples. CDR3s include the opening cysteine and the closing phenylalanine or tryptophan. D genes are given only for firm matches. Clone sizes are given selectively: once, few, many, or a class where the clone is expanded.

D gene: TRBD2
clone size: .
J gene: TRBJ2-7
V gene: TRBV27
CDR3 DNA: TGTGCCAGCAGTCCGCTAGCGGTTGAGGGCCCCTCCTACGAGCAGTACTTC
CDR3 protein: CASSPLAVEGPSYEQYF

D gene: TRBD1
clone size: .
J gene: TRBJ2-7
V gene: TRBV27
CDR3 DNA: TGTGCCAGCAGTACACCCCGACAGGGCAGGTACGAGCAGTACTTC
CDR3 protein: CASSTPRQGRYEQYF

D gene: .
clone size: few
J gene: TRBJ1-2
V gene: TRBV27
CDR3 DNA: TGTGCCAGCAGTCCATCCCGCACCTATGGCTACACCTTC
CDR3 protein: CASSPSRTYGYTF

D gene: .
clone size: .
J gene: TRBJ1-5
V gene: TRBV5-5
CDR3 DNA: TGTGCCAGCAGCTTGGGGCAGCCGCAGGGGTTTCGTCAGCCCCAGCATTTT
CDR3 protein: CASSLGQPQGFRQPQHF

D gene: TRBD2
clone size: .
J gene: TRBJ2-1
V gene: TRBV29-1
CDR3 DNA: TGCAGCGTTGAAACTAGCGGGAGGGGTGAGCAGTTCTTC
CDR3 protein: CSVETSGRGEQFF

D gene: .
clone size: .
J gene: TRBJ2-7
V gene: TRBV6-5
CDR3 DNA: TGTGCCAGCAGTTACGAGCGAAGCTACTCCTACGAGCAGTACTTC
CDR3 protein: CASSYERSYSYEQYF

D gene: .
clone size: .
J gene: TRBJ2-7
V gene: TRBV4-3
CDR3 DNA: TGCGCCAGCAGCCAAGGAGGGGTAGGCTACGAGCAGTACTTC
CDR3 protein: CASSQGGVGYEQYF

D gene: .
clone size: .
J gene: TRBJ2-7
V gene: TRBV27
CDR3 DNA: TGTGCCAGCAGACCTCTGGCAGGGAACCCTGCTAACGAGCAGTACTTC
CDR3 protein: CASRPLAGNPANEQYF

D gene: .
clone size: few
J gene: TRBJ1-1
V gene: TRBV5-1
CDR3 DNA: TGCGCCAGCAGCAAGGGATCTGAAGCTTTCTTT
CDR3 protein: CASSKGSEAFF

D gene: .
clone size: .
J gene: TRBJ1-4
V gene: TRBV5-1
CDR3 DNA: TGCGCCAGCAGCTTGGTTGGGGAGGGATTGGAAAATGAAAAACTGTTTTTT
CDR3 protein: CASSLVGEGLENEKLFF

D gene: .
clone size: once
J gene: TRBJ2-1
V gene: TRBV9
CDR3 DNA: TGTGCCAGCAGCGTAGAATTAGGTAGTTACAATGAGCAGTTCTTC
CDR3 protein: CASSVELGSYNEQFF

D gene: TRBD1
clone size: .
J gene: TRBJ1-5
V gene: TRBV4-2
CDR3 DNA: TGTGCCAGCAGCCACACTTGGGACAGTAGAAATCAGCCCCAGCATTTT
CDR3 protein: CASSHTWDSRNQPQHF

D gene: .
clone size: .
J gene: TRBJ1-1
V gene: TRBV7-9
CDR3 DNA: TGTGCCAGCGGTGTTCAGGATATTATGAACACTGAAGCTTTCTTT
CDR3 protein: CASGVQDIMNTEAFF

D gene: .
clone size: .
J gene: TRBJ1-5
V gene: TRBV28
CDR3 DNA: TGTGCCAGCAGTTCGCGAGGGGGGTACAATCAGCCCCAGCATTTT
CDR3 protein: CASSSRGGYNQPQHF